This passage covers 32 T cell receptor beta chains from one sample sequenced in a study of cytomegalovirus exposure and HLA in healthy donors. Vbeta (60) and Jbeta (13) primers were used in the PCR. Profiled with immunoSEQ multiplex PCR; TCRdb holds only in-frame clones, not every one. Of approximately 100,000 clones listed, about four fifths are singletons. Sequenced: PBMCs. Receptors originate from a woman aged 40 to 50 in good health and CMV-seronegative.

V is TRBV7-8 and J is TRBJ2-7; 13 nucleotides match TRBD2. This CDR3 spans 15 amino acids. Looked up from germline, CDR1 is SGHVS and CDR2 is FQNEAQ. The V and J ends lost 5 bases and 3 bases, in that order; junction bases with no gene match: 4. The CDR3: CASSARLAGGYEQYF. CDR3 sequence (DNA): TGTGCCAGCAGCGCCCGACTAGCGGGGGGCTACGAGCAGTACTTC.

The chain carries TRBV7-2 and TRBJ2-5, with a tentative D call TRBD2 (7 bases). The CDR3 is made up of 16 amino acids. Per germline, CDR1 SGHTA and CDR2 FQGNSA. The V end was cut by 4 bases, the J end by 7 bases, with 22 bases between. The CDR3 protein is CASSWGPAGAEGTQYF. In nucleotides, the CDR3 is TGTGCCAGCAGCTGGGGGCCGGCGGGGGCAGAAGGGACCCAGTACTTC.

The chain couples TRBV5-1 to TRBJ1-1; D gene ambiguous. The CDR3 has 13 residues. Trimming took 4 bases from V and 10 from J, leaving 17 bases between them. Germline lookup yields CDR1 SGHRS and CDR2 YFSETQ. The CDR3 DNA reads as TGCGCCAGCAGCCCTTTAAAGGAGGTCGGAGCTTTCTTT. Amino acid sequence: CASSPLKEVGAFF.

V gene TRBV20-1 combines with J gene TRBJ2-7; D may be TRBD2 (5 bases). CDR1 and CDR2 from the germline V gene are DFQATT and SNEGSKA (reference sequence). The CDR3 length is 11 residues. The germline V and J ends were trimmed by 0 bases and 7 bases, with 7 bases remaining between them. The DNA of the CDR3 is TGCAGTGCTAGAGATCGGAGGGAGCAGTACTTC. Its protein product is CSARDRREQYF.

The gene calls are TRBV4-3 and TRBJ2-4; D not resolved. The V gene lost 0 bases and the J gene lost 6 bases, with 12 bases spanning the gap. This CDR3 has 15 amino acids. Germline CDR1 is LGHNA and CDR2 is YSLEER. DNA of the CDR3: TGCGCCAGCAGCCAAGATTATGAGATTAGAAACATTCAGTACTTC. Amino acids: CASSQDYEIRNIQYF.

CDR3 in amino acids: CASSLEASGEGYEQYF. Here the CDR3 DNA reads TGTGCCAGCAGCTTAGAAGCGAGCGGGGAGGGTTACGAGCAGTACTTC. The chain carries TRBV11-2 and TRBJ2-7; 7 bases fit TRBD2. The CDR3 covers 16 residues. With V trimmed by 0 bases and J by 4 bases, 9 bases remained unmatched. CDR1 is SGHAT, CDR2 FQNNGV, per germline.

This chain connects TRBV6-4 to TRBJ1-2; TRBD1 matches at 8 bases. The CDR3 spans 15 residues. V lost 4 bases and J lost 3; bases outside the gene matches: 7. Germline V gene lookup returns CDR1 MRHNA and CDR2 SNTAGT. Here the CDR3 reads CASSASGGAHYGYTF. The DNA for the CDR3 is TGTGCCAGCAGTGCGTCAGGGGGCGCGCACTATGGCTACACCTTC.

The V and J genes are TRBV27 and TRBJ2-1; 9 bases align to TRBD1. J lost 7 bases, V lost 3 bases, and 19 bases had no gene match. Germline lookup yields CDR1 MNHEY and CDR2 SMNVEV (reference sequence). The CDR3 has 19 residues. The CDR3 here is CASSFRVGQGFPYRNEQFF. The CDR3 nucleotides read TGTGCCAGCAGTTTTCGAGTAGGACAGGGGTTCCCATACAGGAATGAGCAGTTCTTC.

The rearrangement joins TRBV7-9 to TRBJ2-5; D remains unclear. Germline CDR1 SEHNR, CDR2 FQNEAQ (reference sequence). The V gene lost 6 bases and the J gene lost 2 bases, with 19 bases spanning the gap. The CDR3 length is 16 residues. CDR3 in DNA: TGTGCCAGCAGAAGTTTAGAGGTGGCGGAACAAGAGACCCAGTACTTC. Protein product: CASRSLEVAEQETQYF.

The J gene is TRBJ1-6, the V gene TRBV25-1; D is possibly TRBD1 (5 bases). The CDR3 is 17 amino acids. Germline lookup yields CDR1 MGHDK and CDR2 SYGVNS. V lost 3 bases to trimming and J lost 1 base, with 13 bases between them. CDR3 bases: TGTGCCAGCAGTGATACCAGGGTGGGGTCCTATAATTCACCCCTCCACTTT. This codes for CASSDTRVGSYNSPLHF.

The chain links TRBV19 to TRBJ2-1, with 10 nucleotides matching TRBD1. With 5 bases clipped from V and 3 bases from J, the junction kept 4 bases outside the gene matches. CDR1 and CDR2 (germline): LNHDA, SQIVND (reference sequence). The CDR3 is 15 amino acids. The CDR3, as DNA: TGTGCCAGTAGTCTCCGGGACAGGGGCTACAATGAGCAGTTCTTC. Its protein is CASSLRDRGYNEQFF.

This clone has a handful of counts. This chain connects TRBV7-8 to TRBJ2-7; TRBD1 agrees at 8 bases. Germline V CDR1 and CDR2: SGHVS, FQNEAQ. The J segment lost 3 bases and the V segment lost 5 bases, leaving 6 bases of the junction unmatched. CDR3 size: 14 residues. The CDR3 reads CASSQDRADYEQYF. The CDR3 DNA is TGTGCCAGCAGCCAGGACAGGGCAGACTACGAGCAGTACTTC.

The rearrangement joins TRBV19 to TRBJ2-7, with TRBD2 as a possible D gene (5 bases). V lost 3 bases to trimming and J lost 5 bases, with 8 bases between them. This CDR3 has 12 amino acids. Germline V gives CDR1 LNHDA, CDR2 SQIVND (reference sequence). The DNA for the CDR3 is TGTGCCAGTAGTATTCGGGGAGACGAGCAGTACTTC. Its translation is CASSIRGDEQYF. Full variable domain (rest looked up from reference TRBV19 and TRBJ2-7): DGGITQSPKYLFRKEGQNVTLSCEQNLNHDAMYWYRQDPGQGLRLIYYSQIVNDFQKGDIAEGYSVSREKKESFPLTVTSAQKNPTAFYLCASSIRGDEQYFGPGTRLTVT.

The chain carries TRBV21-1 and TRBJ2-7; the table calls TRBD2, which could not be checked here. TRBV21-1 is marked as a pseudogene. This CDR3 has 10 amino acids. The CDR3 loop reads CASSARTDQF. The DNA for the CDR3 is TGTGCCAGCAGCGCGCGGACTGATCAGTTC.

This clone was seen only a few times. The chain recombines TRBV2 with TRBJ1-1; TRBD1 matches at 10 bases. Germline V gives CDR1 SNHLY, CDR2 FYNNEI. The length of the CDR3 is 15 residues. With 6 bases clipped from V and 0 bases from J, the junction kept 4 bases outside the gene matches. CDR3 loop: CASRWTGGLNTEAFF. CDR3 coding DNA: TGTGCCAGCAGATGGACAGGGGGATTGAACACTGAAGCTTTCTTT.

V usage is TRBV5-1 and J usage is TRBJ2-3, with D possibly matching TRBD1 (5 bases). The CDR3 extends over 14 amino acids. Germline-derived CDR1 and CDR2 are SGHRS and YFSETQ. Trimming cost V 0 bases and J 6 bases, with 11 bases left between them. The CDR3 DNA sequence: TGCGCCAGCAGCTTGGGACAGAAATGGGATACGCAGTATTTT. Protein sequence: CASSLGQKWDTQYF.

This chain links TRBV6-5 with TRBJ1-4; D call uncertain. Trimming took 6 bases from V and 8 from J, leaving 10 bases between them. CDR3 length: 12 amino acids. The germline V gene has CDR1 MNHEY and CDR2 SVGAGI. The CDR3 is CASSRHGEKLFF. In nucleotides, the CDR3 is TGTGCCAGCAGCCGACATGGAGAAAAACTGTTTTTT.

V usage is TRBV7-3 and J usage is TRBJ2-2, with D uncertain. V lost 5 bases to trimming and J lost 3 bases, with 7 bases between them. Germline CDR1 is SGHTA and CDR2 is FQGTGA. The CDR3 has 13 residues. The CDR3 DNA follows: TGTGCCAGCAGCCTTCGGGACACCGGGGAGCTGTTTTTT. Its translation is CASSLRDTGELFF.

The count of this clone is one. This chain joins TRBV5-4 and TRBJ2-7, with a weak D call TRBD2 (6 bases). The CDR3 runs to 15 residues. The V gene lost 4 bases and the J gene lost 3 bases, with 17 bases spanning the gap. Germline values: CDR1 SGHNT, CDR2 YYREEE (reference sequence). The DNA of the CDR3 is TGTGCCAGCAGCCCTGGGACGGGGGATAACTACGAGCAGTACTTC. Its translation is CASSPGTGDNYEQYF.

The rearrangement uses TRBV6-1 and TRBJ1-1, with D possibly TRBD1 on 6 matching bases. The CDR3 consists of 16 residues. CDR1 and CDR2 from the germline V gene are MNHNS and SASEGT. Trimming pared 2 bases from V and 2 bases from J, leaving 15 bases between. CDR3 sequence (DNA): TGTGCCAGCAGTGAAAGGGGGAACAGGGCCAACACTGAAGCTTTCTTT. Amino acid sequence: CASSERGNRANTEAFF.

The gene calls are TRBV5-1 and TRBJ2-1; 8 nucleotides line up with TRBD1. The CDR3 consists of 17 residues. The ends lost 2 bases at V and 6 bases at J; junction bases unmatched: 13. From germline, CDR1 is SGHRS and CDR2 YFSETQ. The CDR3 loop is CASSFGTGGTFGNEQFF. As DNA, the CDR3 is TGCGCCAGCAGCTTTGGTACAGGGGGAACTTTCGGCAATGAGCAGTTCTTC.

The chain employs TRBV5-6 and TRBJ2-2; the match to TRBD1 covers 10 bases. CDR1 is SGHDT, CDR2 YYEEEE, per germline. The CDR3 has 17 residues. The ends lost 2 bases at V and 1 base at J; junction bases unmatched: 5. The CDR3 DNA reads TGTGCCAGCAGCTTCAGACAGGGGGCGCGGAACACCGGGGAGCTGTTTTTT. It encodes CASSFRQGARNTGELFF.

This chain joins TRBV9 and TRBJ1-5; a possible D gene is TRBD1 (5 bases). The CDR3 has 15 amino acids. Germline lookup yields CDR1 SGDLS and CDR2 YYNGEE. The V end was cut by 0 bases, the J end by 5 bases, with 12 bases between. The CDR3 region has the DNA TGTGCCAGCAGCGTAGGAGACAGCCGAGATCAGCCCCAGCATTTT. Amino acid sequence: CASSVGDSRDQPQHF.

The gene calls are TRBV27 and TRBJ2-7; a possible D gene is TRBD2 (6 bases). Germline lookup yields CDR1 MNHEY and CDR2 SMNVEV (reference sequence). Trimming removed 7 bases from V and 0 bases from J, with 10 bases in between. This CDR3 contains 13 residues. CDR3 DNA sequence: TGTGCCAGCACTGGGACTGCCTCCTACGAGCAGTACTTC. As protein: CASTGTASYEQYF.

The J gene is TRBJ2-1, the V gene TRBV4-1, with 7 bases that match TRBD2. The CDR3 covers 16 residues. Germline lookup yields CDR1 MGHRA and CDR2 YSYEKL. V dropped 1 base and J dropped 4; count of bases not matched to a gene: 7. The CDR3 reads CASSQGGTSVYNEQFF. The CDR3 nucleotides read TGCGCCAGCAGCCAAGGTGGTACTAGCGTATACAATGAGCAGTTCTTC.

The rearrangement joins TRBV5-1 to TRBJ1-6, with no clear D. V gave up 3 bases and J gave up 0 bases, with 16 bases separating them. The CDR3 runs to 18 residues. Germline assignment: CDR1 SGHRS and CDR2 YFSETQ. The CDR3 region is CASSSSSVKSSYNSPLHF. The CDR3 DNA reads TGCGCCAGCAGCTCGTCGTCCGTCAAGAGCTCCTATAATTCACCCCTCCACTTT.

V gene TRBV18 combines with J gene TRBJ2-7; maybe TRBD1 (6 bases). V lost 3 bases to trimming and J lost 7 bases, with 16 bases between them. Germline-derived CDR1 and CDR2 are KGHSH and LQKENI. The CDR3 totals 14 residues. CDR3 protein: CASSPQGSLGEQYF. The DNA for the CDR3 is TGTGCCAGCTCACCGCAGGGGTCCCTTGGGGAGCAGTACTTC.

This clone was detected only once. The junction shows a germline mismatch at one end, possibly a read error. The genes are TRBV2 and TRBJ1-4; D is unresolved. The germline gives CDR1 SNHLY, CDR2 FYNNEI. This CDR3 comprises 15 residues. In nucleotides, the CDR3 is TGTGCCAGCAGTGCGGAGGGCAGAACTCATGAAAAACTGTTTTTT. This translates into CASSAEGRTHEKLFF.

The CDR3: CASSLDLKGPEAFF. In DNA form, the CDR3 reads TGTGCCAGCAGCTTAGATCTGAAGGGGCCTGAAGCTTTCTTT. V usage is TRBV11-2 and J usage is TRBJ1-1, with D possibly matching TRBD1 (5 bases). Germline V gene sequence: CDR1 SGHAT, CDR2 FQNNGV. Trimming took off 0 bases at V and 6 bases at J, with 11 bases between the two ends. The CDR3 spans 14 residues.

This clone was picked up one time. The V and J genes are TRBV11-1 and TRBJ2-4; 8 nucleotides line up with TRBD1. CDR1 is SGHAT, CDR2 FQDESV, per germline (reference sequence). This CDR3 is 15 amino acids long. After removal of 2 bases from V and 0 bases from J, the junction contained 0 bases not matched to a gene. The CDR3 nucleotides read TGTGCCAGCAGCTTACAGGGGGCAGCCAAAAACATTCAGTACTTC. It yields the protein CASSLQGAAKNIQYF.

The table lists this clone with a count of one. The V and J genes are TRBV29-1 and TRBJ1-1; 9 bases line up with TRBD1. The length of the CDR3 is 13 residues. J was trimmed by 4 bases and V by 6 bases; bases with no gene match: 6. The germline CDR1 and CDR2 sequences are SQVTM and ANQGSEA. CDR3 sequence: CSVFTGGGTEAFF. In nucleotides, the CDR3 is TGCAGCGTATTCACAGGGGGCGGCACTGAAGCTTTCTTT.

The chain links TRBV5-4 to TRBJ1-1; D gene ambiguous. The CDR3 is 14 amino acids. V was trimmed by 1 base and J by 1 base, leaving 8 bases between them. CDR1 and CDR2 from the germline V gene are SGHNT and YYREEE (reference sequence). This chain's CDR3 is CASSLFRPNTEAFF. CDR3 sequence (DNA): TGTGCCAGCAGCTTGTTCAGGCCGAACACTGAAGCTTTCTTT.